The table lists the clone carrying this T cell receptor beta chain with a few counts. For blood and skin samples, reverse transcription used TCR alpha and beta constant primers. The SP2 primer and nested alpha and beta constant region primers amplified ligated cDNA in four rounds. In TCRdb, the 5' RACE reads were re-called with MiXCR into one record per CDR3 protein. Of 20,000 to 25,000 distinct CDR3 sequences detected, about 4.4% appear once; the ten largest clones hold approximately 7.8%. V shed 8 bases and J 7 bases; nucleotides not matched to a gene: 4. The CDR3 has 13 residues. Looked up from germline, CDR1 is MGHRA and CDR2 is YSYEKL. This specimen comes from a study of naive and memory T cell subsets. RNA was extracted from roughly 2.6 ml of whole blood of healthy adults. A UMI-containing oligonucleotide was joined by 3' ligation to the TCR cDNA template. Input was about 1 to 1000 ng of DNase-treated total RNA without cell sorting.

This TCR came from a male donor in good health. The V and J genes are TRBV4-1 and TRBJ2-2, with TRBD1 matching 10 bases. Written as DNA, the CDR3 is TGCGCCAGCCCGGGACAGGGGTACGGGGAGCTGTTTTTT. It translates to CASPGQGYGELFF.